This T cell receptor beta chain originates from a study of shared T cell receptors in the human thymus. TCRdb's table, derived via immunoSEQ multiplex PCR, lists solely in-frame clones and lacks some. The sample holds hundreds of thousands of clones, over 75% seen once. A single count supports this clone. The germline CDR1 and CDR2 sequences are LNHDA and SQIVND (reference sequence). V lost 1 base and J lost 3; bases outside the gene matches: 5. The CDR3 runs to 15 residues. These same records also appear under a second study, on human thymus T cells. As reported in that work: Thymus was obtained from resections taken during corrective heart surgery. Related research examined unrelated individuals and reported that their thymic repertoires overlapped highly.

The specimen was thymocytes. This receptor was taken from a boy younger than two with a congenital heart defect. V is TRBV19 and J is TRBJ2-7; 8 bases align to TRBD2. The CDR3, as DNA: TGTGCCAGTAGTATAGGAGCGGGAGTCCTCTACGAGCAGTACTTC. It is translated as CASSIGAGVLYEQYF.